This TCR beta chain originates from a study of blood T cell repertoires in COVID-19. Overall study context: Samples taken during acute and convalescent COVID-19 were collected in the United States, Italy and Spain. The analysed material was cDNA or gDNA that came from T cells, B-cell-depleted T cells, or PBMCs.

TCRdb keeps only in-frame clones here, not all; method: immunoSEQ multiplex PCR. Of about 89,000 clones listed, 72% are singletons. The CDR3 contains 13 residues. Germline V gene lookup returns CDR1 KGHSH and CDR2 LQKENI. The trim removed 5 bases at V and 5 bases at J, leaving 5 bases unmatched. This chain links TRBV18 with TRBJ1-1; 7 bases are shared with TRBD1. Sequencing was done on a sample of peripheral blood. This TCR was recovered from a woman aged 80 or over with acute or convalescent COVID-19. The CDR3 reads CASSLIRGTEAFF. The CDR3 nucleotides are TGTGCCAGCTCATTAATCAGGGGGACTGAAGCTTTCTTT.